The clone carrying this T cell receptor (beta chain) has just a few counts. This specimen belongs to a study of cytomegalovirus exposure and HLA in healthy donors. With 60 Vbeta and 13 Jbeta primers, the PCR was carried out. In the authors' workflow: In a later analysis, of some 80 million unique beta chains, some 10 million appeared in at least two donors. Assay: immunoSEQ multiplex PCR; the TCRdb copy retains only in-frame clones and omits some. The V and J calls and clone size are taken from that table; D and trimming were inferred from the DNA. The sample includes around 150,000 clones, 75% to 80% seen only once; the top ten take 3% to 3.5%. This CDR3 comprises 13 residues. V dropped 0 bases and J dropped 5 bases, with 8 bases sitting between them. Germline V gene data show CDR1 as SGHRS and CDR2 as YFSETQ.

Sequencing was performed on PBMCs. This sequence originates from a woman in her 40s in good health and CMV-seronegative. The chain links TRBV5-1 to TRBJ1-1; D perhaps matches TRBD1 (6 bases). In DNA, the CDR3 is TGCGCCAGCAGCTTGGAGGGGGTTACTGAAGCTTTCTTT. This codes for CASSLEGVTEAFF.